Sequencing of this T cell receptor beta chain was carried out in a study of siplizumab effects on memory and regulatory T cells. Generated by immunoSEQ multiplex PCR, the TCRdb table keeps only in-frame clones and is missing some. This sample yields 50,000 to 75,000 clones, of which about 96% are seen a single time; approximately 0.1% belongs to the top ten. The V and J ends lost 3 bases and 6 bases respectively, with 18 bases between them. The CDR3 spans 15 residues. Per germline, CDR1 SGDLS and CDR2 YYNGEE. This TCR came from a human donor in good health. The sequenced material came from naive CD8+ T cells sorted from blood. This chain joins TRBV9 and TRBJ1-1; no reliable D call. The CDR3 spells CASSDIAGIEAEAFF. The CDR3 DNA follows: TGTGCCAGCAGCGATATCGCGGGCATCGAAGCTGAAGCTTTCTTT.